Below, 23 T cell receptor beta chains from the same sample are listed, as sequenced in a study of T cells in Graves' hyperthyroidism and ophthalmopathy. From RNA transcripts, TCR beta CDR3 regions were amplified. HTBI primers were the set used in a first-round RT-PCR of the TCR CDR3. One entry per CDR3 protein, called by TCRdb with MiXCR from the multiplex PCR reads. This table has over 250,000 distinct CDR3 sequences, roughly 20% appearing once. The material sequenced was blood. All receptors come from a young man with Graves' ophthalmopathy.

The rearrangement uses TRBV6-5 and TRBJ2-7; D might be TRBD2 (5 bases). The CDR3 length is 14 residues. The germline gives CDR1 MNHEY, CDR2 SVGAGI. Trimming left V 2 bases short and J 5 bases short, with 13 bases between. CDR3 DNA: TGTGCCAGCAGTTACGAAGGAGGTACGAACGAGCAGTACTTC. As protein: CASSYEGGTNEQYF.

The V gene is TRBV10-3, the J gene TRBJ1-1; 10 nucleotides line up with TRBD1. The V gene end was trimmed by 10 bases and the J gene end by 11 bases; junction bases not matched to a gene: 10. The CDR3 totals 12 residues. CDR1 ENHRY and CDR2 SYGVKD come from the germline V gene. The CDR3 protein is CASGQGEGTAFF. The CDR3 DNA reads TGTGCCAGCGGACAGGGGGAAGGTACGGCTTTCTTT.

A few counts support this clonotype. This rearrangement joins TRBV5-5 to TRBJ1-5, with D hard to call. Trimming shortened V by 3 bases and J by 2 bases, and 12 bases separated the two germline ends. Germline CDR1 and CDR2: SGHKS and YYEKEE (reference sequence). CDR3 length equals 15 residues. CDR3 coding DNA: TGTGCCAGCAGCTGGAATATAGGTGGCAATCAGCCCCAGCATTTT. This translates into CASSWNIGGNQPQHF.

Concerning this clonotype itself: Being one base from a much bigger clone, this may be a read error. The chain combines TRBV10-3 with TRBJ2-7; 10 bases are shared with TRBD1. With V trimmed by 5 bases and J by 7 bases, 8 bases remained unmatched. The CDR3 length is 14 residues. The germline gives CDR1 ENHRY, CDR2 SYGVKD. The CDR3 region has the DNA TGTGCCATCAGTCCGGGACAGGGGAGTTGGGAGCAGTACTTC. Residues: CAISPGQGSWEQYF.

This clonotype was observed at least ten times. This chain connects TRBV28 to TRBJ2-2; D is possibly TRBD1 or TRBD2 (5 bases each). V was cut by 2 bases and J by 5 bases, with 12 bases left in between. The length of the CDR3 is 15 residues. The germline CDR1 and CDR2 sequences are MDHEN and SYDVKM. The CDR3 DNA sequence: TGTGCCAGCAGTTTAAATTCGGGGCCAACCGGGGAGCTGTTTTTT. It translates to CASSLNSGPTGELFF.

This clonotype was seen many times. J is TRBJ1-5 and V is TRBV11-1; TRBD1 matches 11 bases. The V segment lost 5 bases and the J segment 6 bases; nucleotides outside the gene matches: 6. This CDR3 spans 15 amino acids. From germline, CDR1 is SGHAT and CDR2 FQDESV (reference sequence). CDR3 nucleotides: TGTGCCAGCAGCCCCGGACAGGGGGCTTCTCAGCCCCAGCATTTT. Encoded protein: CASSPGQGASQPQHF.

This clonotype was observed a few times. V is TRBV20-1 and J is TRBJ1-5, with D perhaps matching TRBD1 (6 bases). Germline lookup yields CDR1 DFQATT and CDR2 SNEGSKA (reference sequence). The V end was cut by 2 bases, the J end by 7 bases, with 15 bases between. The CDR3 has 14 residues. CDR3 DNA: TGCAGTGCTAGATCCCCGTTAGGGGGACAGCCCCAGCATTTT. This sequence encodes CSARSPLGGQPQHF.

In its sample, this clonotype was seen many times. J is TRBJ1-6 and V is TRBV7-2; D might be TRBD1 (5 bases). Germline V lookup: CDR1 SGHTA, CDR2 FQGNSA. CDR3 length: 13 amino acids. V lost 5 bases and J 10 bases, leaving 12 bases between the germline ends. CDR3 protein: CASSDPGYSPLHF. In DNA, the CDR3 is TGTGCCAGCAGCGATCCAGGGTACTCACCCCTCCACTTT. The variable domain in full, completed from reference TRBV7-2 and TRBJ1-6, reads GAGVSQSPSNKVTEKGKDVELRCDPISGHTALYWYRQSLGQGLEFLIYFQGNSAPDKSGLPSDRFSAERTGGSVSTLTIQRTQQEDSAVYLCASSDPGYSPLHFGNGTRLTVT.

This clonotype was observed many times. The chain carries TRBV7-2 and TRBJ1-5; D ambiguous. This CDR3 contains 16 residues. Between the trimmed V and J ends, which lost 5 bases and 7 bases, there was a span of 21 bases. Germline V gene sequence: CDR1 SGHTA, CDR2 FQGNSA. The CDR3 DNA reads TGTGCCAGCAGCACATGGTCCATGGGTACGGGGCAGCCCCAGCATTTT. This encodes CASSTWSMGTGQPQHF.

For the CDR3, the DNA is TGTGCCAGCAGCTTAGGGGGTGCGAGTGAGCAGTTCTTC. Protein sequence: CASSLGGASEQFF. This rearrangement joins TRBV7-9 to TRBJ2-1; D not certain. The germline CDR1 and CDR2 sequences are SEHNR and FQNEAQ (reference sequence). Trimming took off 1 base at V and 9 bases at J, with 10 bases between the two ends. The CDR3 runs 13 residues.

Only a few counts were recorded for this clonotype. This chain uses TRBV13 with TRBJ2-5, with TRBD1 as a possible D gene (6 bases). V lost 0 bases and J lost 5, with 10 bases in between. The germline gives CDR1 PRHDT, CDR2 FYEKMQ (reference sequence). This CDR3 contains 14 residues. The chain's CDR3 is CASSLGYRAETQYF. CDR3 in DNA: TGTGCCAGCAGCTTAGGATACAGGGCGGAGACCCAGTACTTC.

CDR3 coding DNA: TGCGCCAGCAGCGGAGGGACAGGGGCGAATGAGCAGTTCTTC. This gives the protein CASSGGTGANEQFF. The rearrangement uses TRBV5-1 and TRBJ2-1; 10 bases are a match to TRBD1. The CDR3 length is 14 residues. Losses at the gene ends were 4 bases for V and 7 bases for J; bases not matched to a gene: 5. From germline, CDR1 is SGHRS and CDR2 YFSETQ.

A word on this clonotype: Since a much larger clone is just one base distant, this may be a read error. The rearrangement links TRBV30 to TRBJ2-1; D is uncertain. V was shortened by 2 bases and J by 5 bases, with 10 bases between the two germline ends. There are 13 residues in the CDR3. CDR1 and CDR2 (germline): GTSNPN, SVGIG (reference sequence). The CDR3 sequence is CAWSLFGNNEQFF. DNA of the CDR3: TGTGCCTGGAGTTTATTCGGAAACAATGAGCAGTTCTTC.

This chain joins TRBV5-1 and TRBJ1-5; a weak D match, TRBD1 (5 bases). Germline CDR1 is SGHRS and CDR2 is YFSETQ. The CDR3 is 14 residues long. Trimming stripped 0 bases from V and 3 bases from J, with 7 bases between. CDR3 residues: CASSLAGFNQPQHF. In DNA, the CDR3 is TGCGCCAGCAGCTTGGCAGGGTTCAATCAGCCCCAGCATTTT.

This clonotype has a count of ten or more. The chain couples TRBV30 to TRBJ2-5; TRBD2 might be the D (5 bases). The CDR3 has 14 amino acids. Per germline, CDR1 GTSNPN and CDR2 SVGIG (reference sequence). The germline V and J ends were trimmed by 3 bases and 4 bases, with 15 bases remaining between them. Here the CDR3 reads CAWSPTSWGETQYF. CDR3 coding DNA: TGTGCCTGGAGCCCCACTAGTTGGGGAGAGACCCAGTACTTC.

This clonotype appeared many times. The genes are TRBV7-8 and TRBJ1-5; D is ambiguous. The CDR3 runs 15 residues. Germline lookup yields CDR1 SGHVS and CDR2 FQNEAQ. V was trimmed by 2 bases and J by 0 bases, leaving 8 bases between them. The CDR3 DNA reads TGTGCCAGCAGCTTACGCGTAGATAGCAATCAGCCCCAGCATTTT. Amino acid sequence: CASSLRVDSNQPQHF.

This clonotype was seen repeatedly, ten times or more. This chain uses TRBV29-1 with TRBJ1-4; D perhaps matches TRBD1 (6 bases). With 7 bases removed from V and 2 bases from J, the gap between germline ends came to 17 bases. The CDR3 contains 15 residues. Germline V gene data show CDR1 as SQVTM and CDR2 as ANQGSEA. The CDR3 here is CSALRGGSTNEKLFF. The DNA for the CDR3 is TGCAGCGCTCTGAGGGGGGGAAGCACTAATGAAAAACTGTTTTTT.

This clonotype was seen at least ten times. This chain links TRBV28 with TRBJ2-6; D remains ambiguous. V lost 0 bases and J 2 bases, leaving 5 bases between the germline ends. CDR1 and CDR2 (germline): MDHEN, SYDVKM. The CDR3 spans 15 residues. In DNA form, the CDR3 reads TGTGCCAGCAGTTTATGGGTTGCTGGGGCCAACGTCCTGACTTTC. Residues: CASSLWVAGANVLTF.

This clonotype was detected only a few times. The gene calls are TRBV3-1 and TRBJ2-1, with TRBD2 identical over 15 bases. In germline, CDR1 is LGHDT, CDR2 YNNKEL (reference sequence). This CDR3 spans 20 amino acids. Trimming cost V 5 bases and J 4 bases; bases outside gene matches: 15. The CDR3, as DNA: TGTGCCAGCAGCAAACGTCCGGGACTAGCGGGAGGTGCGGTTTACAATGAGCAGTTCTTC. It encodes CASSKRPGLAGGAVYNEQFF.

The V call is TRBV2, the J call TRBJ2-1; 9 bases fit TRBD2. The germline gives CDR1 SNHLY, CDR2 FYNNEI. The CDR3 extends over 15 amino acids. J lost 0 bases, V lost 10 bases, and 7 bases had no gene match. The CDR3 loop reads CANAGGSSSYNEQFF. DNA of the CDR3: TGTGCCAACGCGGGAGGGTCGAGCTCCTACAATGAGCAGTTCTTC. The full variable domain, in which reference TRBV2 and TRBJ2-1 provide the parts outside the CDR3, is EPEVTQTPSHQVTQMGQEVILRCVPISNHLYFYWYRQILGQKVEFLVSFYNNEISEKSEIFDDQFSVERPDGSNFTLKIRSTKLEDSAMYFCANAGGSSSYNEQFFGPGTRLTVL.

This chain links TRBV20-1 with TRBJ2-7; 7 bases match TRBD1. CDR3 size: 13 residues. Germline V gene lookup returns CDR1 DFQATT and CDR2 SNEGSKA (reference sequence). V dropped 1 base and J dropped 8; count of bases not matched to a gene: 8. CDR3 in amino acids: CSARVGQGDKQYF. The DNA for the CDR3 is TGCAGTGCTAGAGTAGGGCAGGGGGATAAGCAGTACTTC.

The table lists this clonotype with many counts. The chain links TRBV3-1 to TRBJ2-3; no clear D gene. V lost 1 base, J lost 3 bases, and 11 bases lay in between. CDR3 size: 15 residues. Per germline, CDR1 LGHDT and CDR2 YNNKEL (reference sequence). The CDR3 is CASSQGFVYTDTQYF. CDR3 DNA: TGTGCCAGCAGCCAAGGATTTGTCTATACAGATACGCAGTATTTT.

This clonotype has at least ten counts. This sequence joins TRBV30 and TRBJ2-3; 9 bases match TRBD2. J lost 6 bases, V lost 0 bases, and 7 bases had no gene match. The CDR3 is made up of 15 amino acids. The germline V gene has CDR1 GTSNPN and CDR2 SVGIG (reference sequence). The DNA of the CDR3 is TGTGCCTGGAGTGTGCGGGAGGGCCTGGAGGATACGCAGTATTTT. Protein product: CAWSVREGLEDTQYF.